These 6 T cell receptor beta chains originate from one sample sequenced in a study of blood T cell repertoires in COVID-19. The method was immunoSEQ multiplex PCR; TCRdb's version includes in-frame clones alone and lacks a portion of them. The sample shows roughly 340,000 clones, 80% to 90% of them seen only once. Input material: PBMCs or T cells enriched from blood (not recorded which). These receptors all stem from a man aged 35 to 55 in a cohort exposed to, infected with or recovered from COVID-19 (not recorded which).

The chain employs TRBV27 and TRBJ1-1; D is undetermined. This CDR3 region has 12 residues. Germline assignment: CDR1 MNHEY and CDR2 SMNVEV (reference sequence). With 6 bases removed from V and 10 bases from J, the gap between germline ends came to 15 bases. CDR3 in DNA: TGTGCCAGCAGCTTCGACGGAGCTCCAGCTTTCTTT. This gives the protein CASSFDGAPAFF.

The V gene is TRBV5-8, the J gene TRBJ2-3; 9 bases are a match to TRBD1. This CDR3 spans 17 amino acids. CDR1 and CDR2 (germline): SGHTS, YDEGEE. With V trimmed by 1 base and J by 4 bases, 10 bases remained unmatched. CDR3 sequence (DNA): TGTGCCAGCAGCTTGCTGGGGGACAGGGAAAGTCCAGATACGCAGTATTTT. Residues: CASSLLGDRESPDTQYF.

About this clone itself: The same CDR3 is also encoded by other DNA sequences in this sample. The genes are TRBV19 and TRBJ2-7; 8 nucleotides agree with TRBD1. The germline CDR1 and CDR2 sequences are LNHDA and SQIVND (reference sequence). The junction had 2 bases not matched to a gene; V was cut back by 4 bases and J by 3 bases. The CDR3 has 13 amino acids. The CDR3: CASSTGTGYEQYF. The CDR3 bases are TGTGCCAGTAGTACCGGGACAGGCTACGAGCAGTACTTC.

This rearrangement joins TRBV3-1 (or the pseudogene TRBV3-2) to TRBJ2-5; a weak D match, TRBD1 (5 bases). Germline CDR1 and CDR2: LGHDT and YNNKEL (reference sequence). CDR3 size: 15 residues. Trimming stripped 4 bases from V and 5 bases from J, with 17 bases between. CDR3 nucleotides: TGTGCCAGCAGCCCGACAGATCCCGAAACGGAGACCCAGTACTTC. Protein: CASSPTDPETETQYF.

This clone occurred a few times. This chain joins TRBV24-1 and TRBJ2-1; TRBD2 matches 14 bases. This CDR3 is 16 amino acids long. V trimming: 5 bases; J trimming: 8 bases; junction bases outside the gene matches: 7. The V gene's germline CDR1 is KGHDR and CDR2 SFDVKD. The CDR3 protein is CATSGLAGGPEDEQFF. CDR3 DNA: TGTGCCACCAGTGGACTAGCGGGAGGGCCCGAGGATGAGCAGTTCTTC.

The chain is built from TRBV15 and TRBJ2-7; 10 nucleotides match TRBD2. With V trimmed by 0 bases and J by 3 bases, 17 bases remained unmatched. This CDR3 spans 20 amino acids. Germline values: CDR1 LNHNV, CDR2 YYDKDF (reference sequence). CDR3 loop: CATSRDRGRGLAGVRYEQYF. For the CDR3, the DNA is TGTGCCACCAGCAGAGACAGGGGCCGGGGGCTAGCGGGAGTCCGCTACGAGCAGTACTTC.